The subject of this entry is one TCR beta chain. This clone has only one observation. The clone's antigen remains unknown. No quality values exist for individual bases; no much larger clone is one base distant. The data are from a study of PD-L1 blockade in urothelial cancer (TCRdb year 2017). Context from the whole study: Therapy was started in the mid-2010s for all patients, and atezolizumab 1,200 mg was administered intravenously every 3 weeks. About 85% of the roughly 30 patients were males with bladder-origin urothelial cancer, and about 65% of the roughly 29 reported a prior smoking history. Pretreatment tumor samples, along with matched peripheral blood serially collected before and after atezolizumab treatment, were subjected to TCR sequencing. Blood samples gave median yields of approximately 130,000 T cells and 80,000 to 90,000 unique TCRs, along with a median clonality of about 0.084. An exploratory multi-omic analysis was conducted of the somatic, immune and clinical correlates of response to PD-L1 blockade with atezolizumab in urothelial cancer. Progression-free survival longer than 6 months counted as durable clinical benefit, and TCR features were additionally tested against both progression-free and overall survival. Patients had an ECOG performance status of 0 or 1 and had received between 0 and 3 prior chemotherapy regimens. Blood samples were analyzed 3 weeks after the start of treatment (second dose) and 6 weeks after the start of treatment. Whole exome sequencing and RNA sequencing of pretreatment tumors were performed alongside TCR sequencing in the same patients. Durable clinical benefit was achieved by nine patients and was not achieved by 20 patients. Twenty-nine patients had pretreatment blood TCR-seq, about 25 had at least one posttreatment blood collection, and about 25 had tumor TCR-seq.

The CDR3 spans 15 residues, from the cysteine through the phenylalanine. Just the 45-base CDR3 DNA is kept, in frame starting at base 1. At the junction V is shortened by 3 bases and J by 8 bases; bases outside the gene matches: 7. CDR1 and CDR2 (MNHEY, SMNVEV) derive from the germline V gene (reference sequence). To estimate absolute template abundance from read counts, synthetic TCR analog templates were spiked into each PCR. The immunoSEQ assay was used to amplify TCRbeta CDR3 regions from genomic DNA with bias-controlled V and J gene primers. Rearranged TCRbeta segments were sequenced at approximately 20X coverage. The authors processed their data as follows. Sequencing errors were corrected by clustering and CDR3s were annotated against IMGT to assign V, D and J genes. Downstream analyses used only productive TCRbeta rearrangements and left out out-of-frame or stop-codon sequences. Clonality was computed as one minus Shannon entropy normalized by the log of the number of unique productive sequences. Fisher's exact test with Benjamini-Hochberg correction, using a cutoff of adjusted p below 0.01, was how clones that differed between time points or between blood and tumor were identified. TCRdb mirrors the immuneACCESS table, restricted to in-frame sequences. Some clones are absent from its copies; in checked studies, under half trace to an unresolved V gene, and the reason for the others is unknown. The V and J calls and the clone size are those of that table, but D and trimming were determined from the DNA. Recorded for this sample are about 40,000 clones; around 88% of them occurred a single time. Together, the top ten hold approximately 16% of the sample.

The paper's findings and limits, for the study overall: Improved progression-free and overall survival was associated with having pretreatment peripheral blood TCR clonality below the median. Greater expansion of tumor-associated TCR clones in peripheral blood 3 weeks after the start of treatment was observed in patients with durable benefit (n of about 21, p = 0.022). Because the sample size was small (n of about 27) and many exploratory analyses were performed, the results are intended to be hypothesis-generating.

A cohort of 25 to 30 patients with locally advanced or metastatic urothelial carcinoma, treated at Memorial Sloan Kettering on a trial protocol, was included. Peripheral blood mononuclear cells were collected from each patient pretreatment and during treatment, giving between 1 and 8 total time points per patient. The Qiagen DNeasy Blood extraction kit was used to purify genomic DNA from total PBMCs and from tumor samples. PBMCs were collected pretreatment and during treatment and were isolated and stored as previously described. The receptor was derived from a man between 60 and 70 years old with urothelial cancer. Sequences were derived from PBMCs, sampled around atezolizumab (anti-PD-L1) treatment. The chain is made from TRBV27 and TRBJ2-1, with 10 bases aligning to TRBD1. The CDR3 amino acid sequence is: CASSLGTGVGDEQFF. The base sequence is TGTGCCAGCAGTTTGGGGACAGGGGTTGGGGATGAGCAGTTCTTC.